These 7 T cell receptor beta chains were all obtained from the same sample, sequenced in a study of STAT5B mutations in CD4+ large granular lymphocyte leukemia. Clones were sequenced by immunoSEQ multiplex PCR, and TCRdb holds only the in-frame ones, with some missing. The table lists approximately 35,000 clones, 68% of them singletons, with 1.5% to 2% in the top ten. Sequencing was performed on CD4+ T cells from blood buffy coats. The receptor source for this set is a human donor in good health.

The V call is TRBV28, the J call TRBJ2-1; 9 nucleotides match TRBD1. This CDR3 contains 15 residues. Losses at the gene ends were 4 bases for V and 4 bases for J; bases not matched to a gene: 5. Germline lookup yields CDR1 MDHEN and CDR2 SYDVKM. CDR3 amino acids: CASSSMGQGYNEQFF. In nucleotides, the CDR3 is TGTGCCAGCAGTTCTATGGGACAGGGATACAATGAGCAGTTCTTC.

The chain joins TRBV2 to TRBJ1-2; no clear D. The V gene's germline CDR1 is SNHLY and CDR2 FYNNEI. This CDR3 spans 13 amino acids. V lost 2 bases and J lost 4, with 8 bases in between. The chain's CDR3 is CASSENGIYGYTF. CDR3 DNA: TGTGCCAGCAGTGAAAATGGAATCTATGGCTACACCTTC.

The CDR3 loop is CASSESREKRDEQFF. CDR3 coding DNA: TGTGCCAGCAGTGAGTCCCGGGAGAAAAGGGATGAGCAGTTCTTC. The V call is TRBV6-1, the J call TRBJ2-1, with TRBD2 as a possible D gene (6 bases). Trimming shortened V by 3 bases and J by 8 bases, and 17 bases separated the two germline ends. This CDR3 has 15 amino acids. Germline CDR1 is MNHNS and CDR2 is SASEGT.

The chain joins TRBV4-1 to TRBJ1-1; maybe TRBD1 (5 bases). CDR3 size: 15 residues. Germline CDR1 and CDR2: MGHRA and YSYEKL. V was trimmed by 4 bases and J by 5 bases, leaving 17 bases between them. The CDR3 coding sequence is TGCGCCAGCAGCCGGACGGGACTAAGGAGTACTGAAGCTTTCTTT. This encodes CASSRTGLRSTEAFF.

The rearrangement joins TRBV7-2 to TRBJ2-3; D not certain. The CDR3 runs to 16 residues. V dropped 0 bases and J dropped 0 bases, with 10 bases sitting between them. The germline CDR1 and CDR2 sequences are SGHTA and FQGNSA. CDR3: CASSLAPVTSTDTQYF. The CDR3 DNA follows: TGTGCCAGCAGCTTAGCACCAGTTACTAGCACAGATACGCAGTATTTT. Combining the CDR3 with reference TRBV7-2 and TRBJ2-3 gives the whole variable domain GAGVSQSPSNKVTEKGKDVELRCDPISGHTALYWYRQSLGQGLEFLIYFQGNSAPDKSGLPSDRFSAERTGGSVSTLTIQRTQQEDSAVYLCASSLAPVTSTDTQYFGPGTRLTVL.

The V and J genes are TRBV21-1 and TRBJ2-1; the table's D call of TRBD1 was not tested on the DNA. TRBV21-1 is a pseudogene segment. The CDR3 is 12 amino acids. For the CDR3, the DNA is TGTGCTATTACGGACAGATACAATGAGCAGTTCTTC. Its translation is CAITDRYNEQFF.

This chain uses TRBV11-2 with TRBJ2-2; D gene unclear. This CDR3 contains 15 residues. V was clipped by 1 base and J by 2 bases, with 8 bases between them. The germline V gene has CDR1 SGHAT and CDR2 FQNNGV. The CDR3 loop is CASSLVSFNTGELFF. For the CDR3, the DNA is TGTGCCAGCAGCTTAGTTAGCTTTAACACCGGGGAGCTGTTTTTT.